These 8 T cell receptor beta chains share one sample of origin, sequenced in a study of blood T cells in healthy people across ages. Using a J-beta primer mix together with a sample-barcoded 5' primer, a second PCR was run for about 6 to 11 cycles. Each CDR3 protein gets one entry after TCRdb re-called the 5' RACE reads with MiXCR. This table holds about 1.5 million distinct CDR3 sequences, about 45% found once. Sequenced sample: blood. These receptors were obtained from a young woman in good health.

The genes are TRBV27 and TRBJ2-5; a weak D match, TRBD1 (5 bases). V lost 4 bases and J lost 11, with 23 bases in between. Germline V lookup: CDR1 MNHEY, CDR2 SMNVEV (reference sequence). The CDR3 covers 15 residues. Here the CDR3 reads CASSSRGHWANEQYF. The CDR3 DNA reads as TGTGCCAGCAGTTCAAGGGGCCACTGGGCCAATGAGCAGTACTTC.

This clonotype has only a few counts. This chain uses TRBV12-3 or TRBV12-4 with TRBJ1-5, with 8 bases that match TRBD1. The CDR3 is 14 amino acids. Trimming at V came to 5 bases and at J to 6 bases, leaving 6 bases not matched to a gene. CDR3 region: CASSGDRSGQPQHF. The CDR3 region has the DNA TGTGCCAGCAGTGGGGACAGGTCAGGTCAGCCCCAGCATTTT.

This rearrangement joins TRBV9 to TRBJ2-3; a weak D match, TRBD1 (6 bases). CDR1 and CDR2 (germline): SGDLS, YYNGEE. Trimming removed 4 bases from V and 4 bases from J, with 10 bases in between. The CDR3 length is 13 residues. The CDR3 is CASSPWTADTQYF. The DNA of the CDR3 is TGTGCCAGCAGCCCCTGGACAGCAGATACGCAGTATTTT.

The chain couples TRBV11-2 to TRBJ2-1; 9 nucleotides line up with TRBD2. The CDR3 length is 17 residues. Per the germline V gene, CDR1 is SGHAT and CDR2 is FQNNGV. Trimming at V came to 3 bases and at J to 7 bases, leaving 13 bases not matched to a gene. CDR3: CASSFLAGPWGGNEQFF. The CDR3 DNA sequence: TGTGCCAGCAGCTTCCTAGCGGGGCCTTGGGGGGGTAATGAGCAGTTCTTC.

The chain couples TRBV12-3 or TRBV12-4 to TRBJ2-1, with 7 bases matching TRBD2. V was clipped by 5 bases and J by 3 bases; unmatched bases: 19. This CDR3 has 19 amino acids. CDR3 DNA sequence: TGTGCCAGCAGTCAATCTAGCGGCTCTGACGTTCTCTTCTACAATGAGCAGTTCTTC. Translating it yields CASSQSSGSDVLFYNEQFF.

The chain recombines TRBV7-2 with TRBJ2-5; weak D call: TRBD2 (5 bases). Trimming stripped 7 bases from V and 1 base from J, with 19 bases between. The CDR3 has 16 residues. Germline CDR1 reads SGHTA; CDR2 reads FQGNSA. CDR3 DNA: TGTGCCAGCACCCAAAACGGGGAATATTTCCAAGAGACCCAGTACTTC. Its translation: CASTQNGEYFQETQYF.

The V call is TRBV7-2, the J call TRBJ2-5, with a possible D match to TRBD2 (6 bases). Germline V gene data show CDR1 as SGHTA and CDR2 as FQGNSA. The CDR3 is 13 amino acids. Trimming shortened V by 3 bases and J by 3 bases, and 8 bases separated the two germline ends. The CDR3 is CASSFAGKETQYF. DNA for the CDR3: TGTGCCAGCAGCTTTGCGGGGAAAGAGACCCAGTACTTC.

For this clonotype: The junction departs from germline at one end; a sequencing error may be responsible. This chain connects TRBV29-1 to TRBJ2-4; D is uncertain. The CDR3 consists of 16 residues. In germline, CDR1 is SQVTM, CDR2 ANQGSEA. CDR3 protein: CSVVWGTRLAAREQHF. CDR3 coding DNA: TGCAGCGTTGTTTGGGGTACAAGGTTGGCAGCTCGAGAGCAGCACTTC.